This TCR beta chain emerged from a study of cytomegalovirus exposure and HLA in healthy donors. In the study overall: Membership in the Caucasian-associated ancestry cluster was found for about 80% of approximately 430 genotyped donors.

The PCR made use of 60 Vbeta and 13 Jbeta primers. Profiled with immunoSEQ multiplex PCR; TCRdb holds only in-frame clones, not every one. The sample yields 130,000 or so clones, 60% to 80% seen once. Among the donors, all were healthy bone marrow donors. Notes on the study in general: Exclusion as indistinguishable affected some V segments, including TRBV6-2 and TRBV6-3. TCR beta chains numbering more than 150 were designated cytomegalovirus-associated.

V was clipped by 6 bases and J by 2 bases, with 11 bases between them. The CDR3 totals 14 residues. Germline V gene data show CDR1 as SQVTM and CDR2 as ANQGSEA. Notes on this clone: What it recognizes is unknown.

The sequencing input was PBMCs. This sequence was found in a woman in her sixties in good health and CMV-seronegative. The chain couples TRBV29-1 to TRBJ2-6; D might be TRBD2 (5 bases). The DNA of the CDR3 is TGCAGCGTGTTCGCCGGGGCTGGGGCCAACGTCCTGACTTTC. Protein: CSVFAGAGANVLTF.